Following are 13 T cell receptor beta chains from one sample sequenced in a study of regulatory T cells in long-lasting Graves disease. Time point meaning: newly diagnosed GD, antithyroid drugs for less than 3 months. PBMC RNA was the source of the TCR library. HTBI primers from iRepertoire and Arm-PCR of CDR3 regions yielded the TCR beta libraries. TCRdb itself ran the multiplex PCR reads through MiXCR, one entry per CDR3 protein. The top ten hold more than 10% of the sample, which has 560,000 or so distinct CDR3 sequences, 15% to 20% seen once. The data also belong to a second study, concerning T cells in Graves' hyperthyroidism and ophthalmopathy.

Specimen: peripheral blood mononuclear cells (PBMCs), collected at new diagnosis, from a patient treated with antithyroid drugs. The origin of the receptors is a man aged 18 to 30 with Graves disease.

There are a few counts of this clonotype. The chain carries TRBV7-2 and TRBJ2-2; a weak D match, TRBD2 (5 bases). This CDR3 spans 15 amino acids. Trimming took 3 bases from V and 4 from J, leaving 12 bases between them. Germline lookup yields CDR1 SGHTA and CDR2 FQGNSA. This CDR3 is CASSFKSGTTGELFF. CDR3 nucleotide sequence: TGTGCCAGCAGCTTTAAAAGCGGTACCACCGGGGAGCTGTTTTTT.

V is TRBV5-4 and J is TRBJ2-5; perhaps D is TRBD1 or TRBD2 (5 bases each). CDR3 size: 14 residues. V gave up 1 base and J gave up 3 bases, with 10 bases separating them. CDR1 and CDR2 from the germline V gene are SGHNT and YYREEE (reference sequence). The CDR3 DNA follows: TGTGCCAGCAGCTTGTGGCAGGGAGAAGAGACCCAGTACTTC. Its translation: CASSLWQGEETQYF. Together with reference TRBV5-4 and TRBJ2-5, the CDR3 gives the full variable domain: ETGVTQSPTHLIKTRGQQVTLRCSSQSGHNTVSWYQQALGQGPQFIFQYYREEENGRGNFPPRFSGLQFPNYSSELNVNALELDDSALYLCASSLWQGEETQYFGPGTRLLVL.

On this clonotype: The junction and the germline gene differ at one end; a read error may be behind it. The chain links TRBV10-3 to TRBJ2-1; 9 nucleotides align to TRBD1. The CDR3 has 16 amino acids. CDR1 is ENHRY, CDR2 SYGVKD, per germline. The CDR3 spells CAVSTRMGQGYNEQFF. For the CDR3, the DNA is TGTGCCGTCAGCACCCGGATGGGACAGGGTTACAATGAGCAGTTCTTC.

The chain recombines TRBV20-1 with TRBJ2-7; 8 nucleotides match TRBD1. Trimming at V came to 6 bases and at J to 0 bases, leaving 4 bases not matched to a gene. The CDR3 extends over 13 amino acids. CDR1 DFQATT and CDR2 SNEGSKA come from the germline V gene (reference sequence). In nucleotides, the CDR3 is TGCAGTGCCACGGGACAGGCCTCCTACGAGCAGTACTTC. It is translated as CSATGQASYEQYF.

The gene calls are TRBV27 and TRBJ1-2; D perhaps matches TRBD1 (5 bases). The CDR3 is 13 amino acids. The germline CDR1 and CDR2 sequences are MNHEY and SMNVEV (reference sequence). Trimming took 8 bases from V and 7 from J, leaving 17 bases between them. The CDR3 protein is CASGNRWASGYTF. CDR3 nucleotides: TGTGCCAGCGGTAACAGGTGGGCGAGTGGCTACACCTTC.

In this sample, this clonotype turned up a few times. V is TRBV10-2 and J is TRBJ2-2; D might be TRBD2 (5 bases). V lost 2 bases and J 1 base, leaving 11 bases between the germline ends. CDR3 length equals 16 residues. CDR1 is WSHSY and CDR2 is SAAADI in the germline V gene. CDR3 protein: CASSEPKRRNTGELFF. In DNA form, the CDR3 reads TGCGCCAGCAGTGAGCCGAAGCGGCGGAACACCGGGGAGCTGTTTTTT.

This clonotype was counted only a few times. V is TRBV4-1 and J is TRBJ1-6; D remains unclear. The CDR3 loop spans 14 amino acids. V was clipped by 5 bases and J by 3 bases, with 8 bases between them. CDR1 is MGHRA and CDR2 is YSYEKL in the germline V gene. The CDR3: CASSNRDYNSPLHF. The DNA for the CDR3 is TGCGCCAGCAGCAACCGGGACTATAATTCACCCCTCCACTTT.

The rearrangement uses TRBV7-9 and TRBJ2-5; D may be TRBD1 (6 bases). This CDR3 has 16 amino acids. Trimming removed 5 bases at V and 0 bases at J, with 16 bases between. The germline CDR1 and CDR2 sequences are SEHNR and FQNEAQ (reference sequence). This CDR3 is CASSQTRDTYQETQYF. CDR3 nucleotides: TGTGCCAGCAGCCAAACCCGGGACACGTACCAAGAGACCCAGTACTTC.

As concerns this clonotype: This may be a read error, as it is one base from a much larger clone. This sequence joins TRBV28 and TRBJ2-7; the D gene could be TRBD1 or TRBD2 (7 bases each). Trimming stripped 11 bases from V and 7 bases from J, with 24 bases between. The germline V gene encodes CDR1 MDHEN and CDR2 SYDVKM. The CDR3 is made up of 14 amino acids. In nucleotides, the CDR3 is TGTGCCGGTCAGGGGGGGTCTTCCTACAATGAGCAGTACTTC. Protein product: CAGQGGSSYNEQYF.

This clonotype was detected many times. The CDR3 loop reads CASSPPLGGTGGFGNGYTF. Here the CDR3 DNA reads TGTGCCAGCAGTCCCCCGTTAGGCGGGACAGGGGGCTTTGGAAATGGCTACACCTTC. The gene calls are TRBV27 and TRBJ1-2; 12 bases align to TRBD1. The CDR3 length is 19 residues. With 5 bases clipped from V and 6 bases from J, the junction kept 19 bases outside the gene matches. Germline V gene sequence: CDR1 MNHEY, CDR2 SMNVEV (reference sequence).

The chain has TRBV18 and TRBJ2-3; unclear D gene. There are 14 residues in the CDR3. Germline loops: CDR1 KGHSH, CDR2 LQKENI. The V gene lost 0 bases and the J gene lost 1 base, with 5 bases spanning the gap. CDR3 nucleotide sequence: TGTGCCAGCTCACCACCGTCGGGCACAGATACGCAGTATTTT. It codes for CASSPPSGTDTQYF.

In regard to this clonotype: At one end the junction does not follow the germline gene, possibly because of a read error. The chain recombines TRBV3-1 with TRBJ2-6; D is uncertain. CDR1 LGHDT and CDR2 YNNKEL come from the germline V gene (reference sequence). This CDR3 has 13 amino acids. The DNA of the CDR3 is TGTACCAGCAGTCGACCCGGGGCCAACGTCCTGACTTTC. Its translation: CTSSRPGANVLTF.

This sequence joins TRBV25-1 and TRBJ1-2; unclear D gene. V shed 3 bases and J shed 2 bases, with 10 bases lying between them. Germline V lookup: CDR1 MGHDK, CDR2 SYGVNS. The CDR3 is 14 amino acids. CDR3 sequence reads: CASSDPQPNYGYTF. The CDR3 DNA is TGTGCCAGCAGTGATCCCCAGCCCAACTATGGCTACACCTTC.